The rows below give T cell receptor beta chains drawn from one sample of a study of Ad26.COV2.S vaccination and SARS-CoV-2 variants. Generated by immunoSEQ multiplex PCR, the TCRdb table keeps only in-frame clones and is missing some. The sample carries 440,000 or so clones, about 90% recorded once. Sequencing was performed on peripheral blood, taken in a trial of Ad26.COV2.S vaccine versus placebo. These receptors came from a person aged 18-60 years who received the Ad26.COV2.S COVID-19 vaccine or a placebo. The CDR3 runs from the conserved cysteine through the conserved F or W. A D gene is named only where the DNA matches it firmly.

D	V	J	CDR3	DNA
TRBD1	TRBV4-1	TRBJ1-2	CASSQEADRGLLGYGYTF	TGCGCCAGCAGCCAAGAAGCGGACAGGGGGCTGTTAGGCTATGGCTACACCTTC
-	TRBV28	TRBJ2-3	CASSPGTLTSDTQYF	TGTGCCAGCAGCCCAGGGACCTTAACCTCAGATACGCAGTATTTT
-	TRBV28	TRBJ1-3	CATKKGGASGNTIYF	TGTGCCACCAAGAAGGGGGGCGCATCAGGAAACACCATATATTTT
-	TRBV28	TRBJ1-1	CASKRSWGEAFF	TGTGCCAGCAAGAGAAGTTGGGGGGAAGCTTTCTTT
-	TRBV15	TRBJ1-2	CATSRGLSGGYGYTF	TGTGCCACCAGCAGAGGTTTGTCCGGGGGCTATGGCTACACCTTC
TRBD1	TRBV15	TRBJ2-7	CATSTTRPDRENHEQYF	TGTGCCACCAGCACAACCCGCCCAGACAGGGAAAATCACGAGCAGTACTTC
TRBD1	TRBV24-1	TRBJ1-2	CATSDGTGPNYGYTF	TGTGCCACCAGTGATGGGACAGGTCCCAACTATGGCTACACCTTC
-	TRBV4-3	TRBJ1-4	CASSLTPAGSTNEKLFF	TGCGCCAGCAGCCTTACTCCCGCGGGATCAACTAATGAAAAACTGTTTTTT
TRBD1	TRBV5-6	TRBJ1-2	CASSFFTGGAVRGYTF	TGTGCCAGCAGCTTTTTTACAGGGGGCGCAGTGAGGGGCTACACCTTC
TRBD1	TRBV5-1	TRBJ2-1	CASRGIRGPSKPNEQFF	TGCGCCAGCAGGGGGATTAGGGGGCCGTCTAAACCCAATGAGCAGTTCTTC
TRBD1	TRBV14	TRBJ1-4	CASSLGTGGREKLFF	TGTGCCAGCAGCCTAGGGACAGGGGGCCGAGAAAAACTGTTTTTT
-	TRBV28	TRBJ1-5	CASSSATGFQPQHF	TGTGCCAGCAGTTCAGCTACAGGGTTTCAGCCCCAGCATTTT
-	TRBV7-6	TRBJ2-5	CASSPGTGLSETQYF	TGTGCCAGCAGCCCAGGGACTGGTCTATCCGAGACCCAGTACTTC
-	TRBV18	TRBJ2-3	CASSLRTTRDTQYF	TGTGCCAGCTCATTACGGACAACCCGCGATACGCAGTATTTT
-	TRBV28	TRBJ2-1	CASSPVLDEQFF	TGTGCCAGCAGCCCAGTCCTCGATGAGCAGTTCTTC
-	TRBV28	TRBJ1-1	CASSSAWDAQRAFF	TGTGCCAGCAGTTCAGCCTGGGACGCTCAGCGGGCTTTCTTT